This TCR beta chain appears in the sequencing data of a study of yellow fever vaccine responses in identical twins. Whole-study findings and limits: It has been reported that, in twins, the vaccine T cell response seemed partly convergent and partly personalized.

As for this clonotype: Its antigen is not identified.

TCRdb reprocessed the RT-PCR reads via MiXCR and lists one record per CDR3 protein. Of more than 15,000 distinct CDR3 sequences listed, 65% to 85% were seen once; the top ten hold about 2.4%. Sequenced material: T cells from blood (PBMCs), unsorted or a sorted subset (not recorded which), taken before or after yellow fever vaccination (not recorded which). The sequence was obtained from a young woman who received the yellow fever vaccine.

The CDR3: CATSDLDSNTGELFF. The CDR3 DNA sequence: TGTGCCACCAGTGATCTCGATTCAAACACCGGGGAGCTGTTTTTT. The genes are TRBV24-1 and TRBJ2-2, with D hard to call. V lost 3 bases to trimming and J lost 2 bases, with 9 bases between them. This CDR3 is 15 amino acids long. Germline CDR1 is KGHDR and CDR2 is SFDVKD.